This T cell receptor (beta chain) is drawn from a study of blood T cells in healthy people across ages. Study observations and caveats: The study lacked donor CMV status, which possibly confounded expanded clonotype changes. The long-lived group displayed more naive CD4+ cells, plus higher diversity, than the aged donors did.

This clonotype was found once. Its matching antigen is unknown. Germline assignment: CDR1 LGHNT and CDR2 FRNRAP. This CDR3 contains 13 residues. A second PCR, run for roughly 7 to 11 cycles, used a sample-barcoded 5' primer plus a J-beta primer mix. TCRdb re-called the 5' RACE reads through MiXCR, storing one row per CDR3 protein. The sample has nearly 800,000 distinct CDR3 sequences; roughly three fifths are singletons. The TCR originated in a man aged 40-49 years in good health. The rearrangement joins TRBV12-5 to TRBJ2-4; D might be TRBD2 (6 bases). The DNA end lines up better with TRBJ2-7; the J call may be wrong. Sequences were obtained from blood. The CDR3 region is CASGVGTRYEQYF. The CDR3 coding sequence is TGTGCTAGTGGTGTAGGGACTCGCTACGAGCAGTACTTC.